This entry is about one T cell receptor (beta chain). This PCR relied on a set of 60 Vbeta primers and 13 Jbeta primers. Profiled with immunoSEQ multiplex PCR; TCRdb holds only in-frame clones, not every one. The data hold about 130,000 clones, with roughly 78% observed a single time. This sample is part of a study of cytomegalovirus exposure and HLA in healthy donors. Looked up from germline, CDR1 is MNHEY and CDR2 is SVGAGI. This CDR3 comprises 16 residues. Unmatched junction bases numbered 7, after V lost 2 bases and J lost 0 bases. This TCR derives from a man aged 35-49 years in good health and CMV-seropositive. This chain joins TRBV6-5 and TRBJ2-7, with 7 bases that match TRBD2. The material sequenced was PBMCs. The CDR3 bases are TGTGCCAGCAGTTACGGCCGGGGAGGGAGCTCCTACGAGCAGTACTTC. Its protein product is CASSYGRGGSSYEQYF.